The source of this TCR beta chain is a study of blood T cell repertoires in COVID-19. Study details: COVID-19 samples, acute and convalescent, were from the United States, Italy and Spain. Sources were T cells, B-cell-depleted T cells, or PBMCs; the material itself was cDNA or gDNA.

In the original processing: Reference gene primers were amplified, and this amplification served to estimate nucleated cell counts. Method: immunoSEQ multiplex PCR; TCRdb's copy keeps in-frame clones and lacks some. V, J and clone size are taken as reported in that table, and D and trimming were inferred from the DNA itself. The table lists 200,000 to 250,000 clones, more than 70% of them singletons. The V gene lost 4 bases and the J gene lost 14 bases, with 12 bases spanning the gap. The CDR3 covers 12 residues. Germline-derived CDR1 and CDR2 are MDHEN and SYDVKM. Sequenced sample: peripheral blood. The sequence was obtained from a woman between 40 and 50 years old who had recovered from COVID-19. The chain employs TRBV28 and TRBJ1-6; no clear D. The CDR3 spells CASSSSLEALHF. Here the CDR3 DNA reads TGTGCCAGCAGTTCCTCCCTCGAGGCCCTCCACTTT.